This T cell receptor (beta chain) originates from a study of blood T cells in healthy people across ages. The authors ran a second PCR of 7 to 11 cycles using a sample-barcoded 5' primer and a J-beta primer mix. MiXCR was run by TCRdb on the 5' RACE reads, yielding one entry per CDR3 protein. Among approximately 670,000 distinct CDR3 sequences, less than 45% were seen once, and the ten largest hold 25% to 35%. Study-wide results and limits: Considered underestimates were the diversity estimates obtained from one million T cells. Older age coincided with a roughly linear decline in TCR beta diversity per million T cells.

This clonotype was observed at least ten times. Its antigen is not identified. Trimming removed 1 base at V and 0 bases at J, with 11 bases between. The germline gives CDR1 SGHDT, CDR2 YYEEEE. The CDR3 loop spans 16 amino acids. The chain links TRBV5-6 to TRBJ2-4; D gene uncertain. This clonotype was obtained from an elderly man in good health. The material sequenced was blood. This CDR3 reads CASSLWQVLAKNIQYF. The CDR3, as DNA: TGTGCCAGCAGCTTGTGGCAGGTCTTAGCCAAAAACATTCAGTACTTC.